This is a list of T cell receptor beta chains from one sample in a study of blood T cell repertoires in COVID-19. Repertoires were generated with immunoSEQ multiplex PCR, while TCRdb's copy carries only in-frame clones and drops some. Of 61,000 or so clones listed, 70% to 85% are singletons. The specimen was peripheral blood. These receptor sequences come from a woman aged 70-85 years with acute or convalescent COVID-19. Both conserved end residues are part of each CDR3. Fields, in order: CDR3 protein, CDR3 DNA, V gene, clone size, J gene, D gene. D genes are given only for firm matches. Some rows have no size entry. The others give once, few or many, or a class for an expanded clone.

CDR3: CASLRQGESYGYTF; DNA: TGTGCCTCCCTAAGACAGGGGGAAAGCTATGGCTACACCTTC; V: TRBV10-3; size: few; J: TRBJ1-2; D: TRBD1
CDR3: CASSLGDGGTRAGELFF; DNA: TGTGCCAGCAGCTTAGGGGACGGAGGGACCAGGGCCGGGGAGCTGTTTTTT; V: TRBV7-9; size: .; J: TRBJ2-2; D: .
CDR3: CACQRAGGGSGGEKLFF; DNA: TGTGCCTGTCAGCGGGCAGGGGGCGGGTCTGGAGGTGAAAAACTGTTTTTT; V: TRBV30; size: .; J: TRBJ1-4; D: TRBD1
CDR3: CATSRGRNEQFF; DNA: TGTGCCACCAGCAGGGGGAGAAATGAGCAGTTCTTC; V: TRBV15; size: .; J: TRBJ2-1; D: .
CDR3: CASSLNEGRNEKLFF; DNA: TGCGCCAGCAGCTTGAATGAGGGAAGGAATGAAAAACTGTTTTTT; V: TRBV5-1; size: .; J: TRBJ1-4; D: .
CDR3: CAISGSRLAGGYEQFF; DNA: TGTGCCATCAGTGGATCCCGTCTAGCGGGGGGTTATGAGCAGTTCTTC; V: TRBV10-3; size: .; J: TRBJ2-1; D: TRBD2
CDR3: CASSFQAPRNTIYF; DNA: TGTGCCAGCAGTTTTCAGGCACCGAGAAACACCATATATTTT; V: TRBV28; size: .; J: TRBJ1-3; D: .
CDR3: CASCSMRGTGVEKLFF; DNA: TGTGCCAGCTGCTCCATGCGGGGGACAGGAGTAGAAAAACTGTTTTTT; V: TRBV28; size: .; J: TRBJ1-4; D: TRBD1
CDR3: CASIRQHNSPLHF; DNA: TGTGCCAGCATCCGACAGCATAATTCACCCCTCCACTTT; V: TRBV6-5; size: .; J: TRBJ1-6; D: .
CDR3: CASSWWTGEGEKLFF; DNA: TGTGCCAGCAGTTGGTGGACAGGGGAGGGCGAAAAACTGTTTTTT; V: TRBV27; size: .; J: TRBJ1-4; D: TRBD1
CDR3: CASSRGQFEKLFF; DNA: TGCGCCAGCAGCCGAGGACAGTTTGAGAAACTGTTTTTT; V: TRBV4-1; size: .; J: TRBJ1-4; D: .
CDR3: CASSLDSGFMNTEAFF; DNA: TGTGCCAGCAGCTTAGACTCAGGGTTCATGAACACTGAAGCTTTCTTT; V: TRBV7-2; size: .; J: TRBJ1-1; D: .
CDR3: CASSLMWGEDQPQHF; DNA: TGTGCCAGCAGCTTGATGTGGGGCGAGGATCAGCCCCAGCATTTT; V: TRBV5-5; size: .; J: TRBJ1-5; D: .
CDR3: CASSLWGLNNSPLHF; DNA: TGTGCCAGCAGCTTATGGGGACTTAATAATTCACCCCTCCACTTT; V: TRBV7-9; size: .; J: TRBJ1-6; D: .
CDR3: CASSSGLNTEAFF; DNA: TGTGCCAGCAGTTCAGGGTTGAACACTGAAGCTTTCTTT; V: TRBV12-3/TRBV12-4; size: .; J: TRBJ1-1; D: .
CDR3: CASSIIQGRGRDTEAFF; DNA: TGTGCCAGTAGTATAATCCAGGGGAGGGGCCGAGACACTGAAGCTTTCTTT; V: TRBV19; size: .; J: TRBJ1-1; D: .
CDR3: CASSPMAGVRATEAFF; DNA: TGTGCCAGCTCACCAATGGCAGGGGTGAGGGCCACTGAAGCTTTCTTT; V: TRBV18; size: few; J: TRBJ1-1; D: .
CDR3: CASSSPRYNSPLHF; DNA: TGTGCCAGCAGCTCCCCCCGCTATAATTCACCCCTCCACTTT; V: TRBV7-9; size: few; J: TRBJ1-6; D: .
CDR3: CARREDEGEQYF; DNA: TGTGCCAGAAGGGAGGACGAGGGGGAGCAGTACTTC; V: TRBV5-4; size: few; J: TRBJ2-7; D: .
CDR3: CATSYNSGNTIYF; DNA: TGTGCCACCAGCTATAATTCGGGAAACACCATATATTTT; V: TRBV15; size: .; J: TRBJ1-3; D: .
CDR3: CASNPGQGAHEQYF; DNA: TGTGCCAGTAATCCGGGACAGGGGGCCCACGAGCAGTACTTC; V: TRBV19; size: many; J: TRBJ2-7; D: TRBD1
CDR3: CASSLELRVETQYF; DNA: TGTGCCAGCAGCTTGGAGCTCAGGGTGGAGACCCAGTACTTC; V: TRBV5-4; size: .; J: TRBJ2-5; D: .
CDR3: CASSPRGGGEQYF; DNA: TGTGCCAGCAGCCCGCGAGGGGGGGGCGAGCAGTACTTC; V: TRBV11-2; size: .; J: TRBJ2-7; D: .
CDR3: CAISPGQDGAYGYTF; DNA: TGTGCCATCAGTCCGGGACAGGACGGTGCCTATGGCTACACCTTC; V: TRBV10-3; size: .; J: TRBJ1-2; D: TRBD1
CDR3: CASSLWGTVKNTEAFF; DNA: TGTGCCAGCAGCTTATGGGGGACAGTAAAGAACACTGAAGCTTTCTTT; V: TRBV7-9; size: few; J: TRBJ1-1; D: TRBD1
CDR3: CASSDRALTSGRTYNEQFF; DNA: TGTGCCAGCAGTGATAGGGCTTTAACGAGCGGGCGAACCTACAATGAGCAGTTCTTC; V: TRBV6-1; size: .; J: TRBJ2-1; D: .
CDR3: CASSPILGQAGGTDTQYF; DNA: TGTGCCAGCTCACCGATATTAGGACAGGCAGGGGGCACAGATACGCAGTATTTT; V: TRBV18; size: .; J: TRBJ2-3; D: TRBD1
CDR3: CASSEGTSNTEAFF; DNA: TGTGCCAGCAGTGAAGGGACATCGAACACTGAAGCTTTCTTT; V: TRBV6-1; size: .; J: TRBJ1-1; D: .
CDR3: CASSLGPQENTEAFF; DNA: TGCGCCAGCAGCTTGGGCCCACAGGAGAACACTGAAGCTTTCTTT; V: TRBV5-1; size: .; J: TRBJ1-1; D: .
CDR3: CASSPQSGLSYNEQFF; DNA: TGTGCCAGCAGCCCGCAGAGCGGCCTCTCCTACAATGAGCAGTTCTTC; V: TRBV3-1/TRBV3-2; size: once; J: TRBJ2-1; D: .
CDR3: CASSFLSGQGFYGYTF; DNA: TGTGCCAGCAGTTTCTTATCCGGACAGGGCTTCTATGGCTACACCTTC; V: TRBV27; size: .; J: TRBJ1-2; D: TRBD1
CDR3: CASSSSQFGGLSYNEQFF; DNA: TGTGCCAGCAGCTCCTCCCAGTTTGGGGGCCTCTCCTACAATGAGCAGTTCTTC; V: TRBV3-1/TRBV3-2; size: .; J: TRBJ2-1; D: .
CDR3: CASSPGIYATEAFF; DNA: TGTGCCAGCAGCCCCGGTATCTACGCCACTGAAGCTTTCTTT; V: TRBV7-8; size: .; J: TRBJ1-1; D: .
CDR3: CASSIGAGVYNEQFF; DNA: TGTGCCAGTAGTATCGGAGCGGGAGTTTACAATGAGCAGTTCTTC; V: TRBV19; size: .; J: TRBJ2-1; D: TRBD2
CDR3: CASSLRPGTDTQYF; DNA: TGTGCCAGCAGCTTGAGGCCTGGAACAGATACGCAGTATTTT; V: TRBV7-2; size: many; J: TRBJ2-3; D: .
CDR3: CASSFREGYGYTF; DNA: TGTGCCAGCAGCTTTAGGGAGGGCTATGGCTACACCTTC; V: TRBV5-4; size: many; J: TRBJ1-2; D: .
CDR3: CASSLLRDRGLDQPQHF; DNA: TGTGCCAGCAGCTTGCTTCGGGACAGGGGATTGGATCAGCCCCAGCATTTT; V: TRBV5-6; size: once; J: TRBJ1-5; D: TRBD1
CDR3: CASSQDGAGRGGPDTQYF; DNA: TGTGCCAGCAGCCAAGATGGCGCGGGGCGGGGGGGACCGGATACGCAGTATTTT; V: TRBV3-1/TRBV3-2; size: .; J: TRBJ2-3; D: TRBD2
CDR3: CASSLPRLSGNQPQHF; DNA: TGTGCCAGCAGTTTACCGAGGCTAAGTGGCAATCAGCCCCAGCATTTT; V: TRBV28; size: once; J: TRBJ1-5; D: .
CDR3: CASTPQLSGNTIYF; DNA: TGTGCCAGCACACCCCAACTATCTGGAAACACCATATATTTT; V: TRBV6-5; size: .; J: TRBJ1-3; D: .
CDR3: CASSLEARGRNEQFF; DNA: TGTGCCAGCAGCTTGGAGGCTAGAGGAAGGAATGAGCAGTTCTTC; V: TRBV5-6; size: .; J: TRBJ2-1; D: .
CDR3: CASSPGTSGLYNEQFF; DNA: TGTGCCAGCAGTCCCGGGACTAGCGGACTTTACAATGAGCAGTTCTTC; V: TRBV7-2; size: .; J: TRBJ2-1; D: TRBD2
CDR3: CASNRQGEDNSPLHF; DNA: TGTGCCAGCAACAGACAGGGAGAGGATAATTCACCCCTCCACTTT; V: TRBV6-5; size: .; J: TRBJ1-6; D: TRBD1
CDR3: CASSLSRLYGYTF; DNA: TGTGCCAGCAGCCTTTCGAGGCTCTATGGCTACACCTTC; V: TRBV3-1/TRBV3-2; size: .; J: TRBJ1-2; D: .
CDR3: CASSLAGTGREKLFF; DNA: TGCGCCAGCAGCTTGGCCGGGACAGGGCGGGAAAAACTGTTTTTT; V: TRBV5-1; size: few; J: TRBJ1-4; D: TRBD1